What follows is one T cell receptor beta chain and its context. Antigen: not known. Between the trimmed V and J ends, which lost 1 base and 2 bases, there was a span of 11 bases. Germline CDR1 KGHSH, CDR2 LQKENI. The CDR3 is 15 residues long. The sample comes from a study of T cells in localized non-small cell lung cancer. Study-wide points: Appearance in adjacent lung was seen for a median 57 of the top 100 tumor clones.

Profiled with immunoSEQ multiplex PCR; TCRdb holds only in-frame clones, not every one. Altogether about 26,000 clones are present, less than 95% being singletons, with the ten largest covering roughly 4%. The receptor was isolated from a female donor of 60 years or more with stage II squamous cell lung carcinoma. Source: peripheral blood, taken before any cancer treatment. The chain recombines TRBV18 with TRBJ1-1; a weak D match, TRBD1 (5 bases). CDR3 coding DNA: TGTGCCAGCTCACCACGAGGGGACTCCAACACTGAAGCTTTCTTT. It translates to CASSPRGDSNTEAFF.